Below, one TCR beta chain is given with its context. What it binds is not known. The sequenced template was cDNA made from the entire isolated RNA. Profiling relied on immunoSEQ multiplex PCR, and the TCRdb table lists in-frame clones only, not all of them. The table shows 250,000 to 300,000 clones, with 24% occurring only once. These data come from a study of beta chain features in type 1 diabetes. General study points: For Type 1 diabetes patients, all four CD4+ subsets carried TCRB CDR3s that were moderately but significantly shorter. For patients, the naive, central memory and Treg TCRB repertoires appeared more alike than for healthy donors.

Deletions cut 1 base from V and 5 bases from J, with 12 bases between. The CDR3 sequence is 15 residues long. Germline loops: CDR1 MGHRA, CDR2 YSYEKL. This receptor was obtained from a woman under 40 with type 1 diabetes. Input material: naive CD4+ T cells from blood. V usage is TRBV4-1 and J usage is TRBJ1-5; D unclear. CDR3 residues: CASSQVAGSDQPQHF. Here the CDR3 DNA reads TGCGCCAGCAGCCAAGTCGCCGGGAGTGATCAGCCCCAGCATTTT.